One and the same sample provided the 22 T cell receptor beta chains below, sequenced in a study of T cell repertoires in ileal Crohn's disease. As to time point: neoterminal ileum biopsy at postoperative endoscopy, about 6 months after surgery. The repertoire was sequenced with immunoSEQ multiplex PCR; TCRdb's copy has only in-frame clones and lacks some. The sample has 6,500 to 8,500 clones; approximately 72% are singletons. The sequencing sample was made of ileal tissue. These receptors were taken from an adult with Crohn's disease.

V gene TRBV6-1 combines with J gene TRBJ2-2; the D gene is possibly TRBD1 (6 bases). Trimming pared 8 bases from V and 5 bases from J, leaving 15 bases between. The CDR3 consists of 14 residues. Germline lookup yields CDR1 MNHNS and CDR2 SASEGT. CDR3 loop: CASRKGEGTGELFF. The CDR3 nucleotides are TGTGCCAGCCGGAAGGGGGAAGGGACCGGGGAGCTGTTTTTT.

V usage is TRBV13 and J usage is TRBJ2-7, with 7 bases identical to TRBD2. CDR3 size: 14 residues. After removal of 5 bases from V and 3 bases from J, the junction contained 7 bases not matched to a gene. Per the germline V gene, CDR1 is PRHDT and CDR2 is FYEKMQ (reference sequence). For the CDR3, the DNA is TGTGCCAGCAGCAGCGGGACTAACTTCTACGAGCAGTACTTC. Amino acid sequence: CASSSGTNFYEQYF.

Here the CDR3 DNA reads TGTGCCAGCAGTTACTCTTCTGGCTTCTATGGCTACACCTTC. Translation gives CASSYSSGFYGYTF. The chain combines TRBV6-5 with TRBJ1-2; D ambiguous. Trimming took 0 bases from V and 4 from J, leaving 9 bases between them. Looked up from germline, CDR1 is MNHEY and CDR2 is SVGAGI. The CDR3 is 14 amino acids.

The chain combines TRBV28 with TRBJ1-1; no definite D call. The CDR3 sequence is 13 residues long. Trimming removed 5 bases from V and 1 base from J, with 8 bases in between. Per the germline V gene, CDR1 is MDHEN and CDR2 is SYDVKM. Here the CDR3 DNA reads TGTGCCAGCAGTCCCTCGTGGAACACTGAAGCTTTCTTT. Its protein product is CASSPSWNTEAFF. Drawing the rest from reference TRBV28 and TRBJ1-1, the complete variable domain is DVKVTQSSRYLVKRTGEKVFLECVQDMDHENMFWYRQDPGLGLRLIYFSYDVKMKEKGDIPEGYSVSREKKERFSLILESASTNQTSMYLCASSPSWNTEAFFGQGTRLTVV.

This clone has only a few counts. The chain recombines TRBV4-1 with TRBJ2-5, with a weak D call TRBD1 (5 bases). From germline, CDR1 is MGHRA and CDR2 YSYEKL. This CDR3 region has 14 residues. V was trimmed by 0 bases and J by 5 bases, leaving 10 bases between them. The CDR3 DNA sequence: TGCGCCAGCAGCCAAGAATTCTACAGGGAGACCCAGTACTTC. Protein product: CASSQEFYRETQYF.

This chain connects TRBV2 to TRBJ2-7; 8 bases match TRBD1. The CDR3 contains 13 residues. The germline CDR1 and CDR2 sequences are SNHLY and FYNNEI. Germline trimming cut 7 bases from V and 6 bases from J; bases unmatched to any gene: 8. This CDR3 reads CASNRDRLAEQYF. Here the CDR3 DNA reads TGTGCCAGCAATAGGGACAGGCTGGCCGAGCAGTACTTC.

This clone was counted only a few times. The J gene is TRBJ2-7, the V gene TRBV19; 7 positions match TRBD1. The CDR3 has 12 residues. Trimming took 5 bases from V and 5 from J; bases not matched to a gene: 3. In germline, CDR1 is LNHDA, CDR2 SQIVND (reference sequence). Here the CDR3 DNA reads TGTGCCAGTAGTCCTACAGGGGACGAGCAGTACTTC. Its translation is CASSPTGDEQYF.

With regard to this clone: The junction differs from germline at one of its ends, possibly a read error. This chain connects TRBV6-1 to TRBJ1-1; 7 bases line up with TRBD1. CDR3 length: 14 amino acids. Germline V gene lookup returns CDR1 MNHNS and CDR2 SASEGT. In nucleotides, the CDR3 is TGTGCCTGCAGCCGGACAGGTACGAACATTGAAGCTTTCTTT. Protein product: CACSRTGTNIEAFF.

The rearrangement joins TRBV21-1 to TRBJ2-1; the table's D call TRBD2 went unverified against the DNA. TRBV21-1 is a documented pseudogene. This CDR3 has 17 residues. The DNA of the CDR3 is TGTGCCAGCAGCAAAGACCCTGGAGCGGGTAATAATAATGAGCAGTTCTTC. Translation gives CASSKDPGAGNNNEQFF.

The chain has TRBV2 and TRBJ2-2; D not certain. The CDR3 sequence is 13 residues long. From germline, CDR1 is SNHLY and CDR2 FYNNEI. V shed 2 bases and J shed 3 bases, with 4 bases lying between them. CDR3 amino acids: CASSERYTGELFF. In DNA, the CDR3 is TGTGCCAGCAGTGAACGTTACACCGGGGAGCTGTTTTTT.

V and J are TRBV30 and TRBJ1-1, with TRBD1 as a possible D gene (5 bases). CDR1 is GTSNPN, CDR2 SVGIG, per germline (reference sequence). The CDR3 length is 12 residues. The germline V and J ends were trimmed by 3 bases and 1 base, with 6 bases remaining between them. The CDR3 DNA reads TGTGCCTGGAGGGGGGGGAACACTGAAGCTTTCTTT. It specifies CAWRGGNTEAFF.

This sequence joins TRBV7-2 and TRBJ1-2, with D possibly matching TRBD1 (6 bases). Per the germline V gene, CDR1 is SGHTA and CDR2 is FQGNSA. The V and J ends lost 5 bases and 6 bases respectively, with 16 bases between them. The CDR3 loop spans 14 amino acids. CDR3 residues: CASSPRGQLNGYTF. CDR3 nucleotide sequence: TGTGCCAGCAGCCCTCGCGGACAGTTAAATGGCTACACCTTC.

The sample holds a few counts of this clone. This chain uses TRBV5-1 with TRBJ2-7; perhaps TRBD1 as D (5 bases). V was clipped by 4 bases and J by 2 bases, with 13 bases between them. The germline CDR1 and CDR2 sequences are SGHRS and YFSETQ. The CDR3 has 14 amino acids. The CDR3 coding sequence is TGCGCCAGCAGCCCCGACAGCACTACCTACGAGCAGTACTTC. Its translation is CASSPDSTTYEQYF.

This CDR3 reads CASRGTSGSIYEQYF. The DNA for the CDR3 is TGTGCCAGCAGAGGGACTAGCGGGAGCATCTACGAGCAGTACTTC. The V call is TRBV27, the J call TRBJ2-5, with TRBD2 matching 14 bases. The last part of the DNA fits TRBJ2-7 better; the J call may be wrong. The CDR3 length is 15 residues. CDR1 and CDR2 (germline): MNHEY, SMNVEV (reference sequence).

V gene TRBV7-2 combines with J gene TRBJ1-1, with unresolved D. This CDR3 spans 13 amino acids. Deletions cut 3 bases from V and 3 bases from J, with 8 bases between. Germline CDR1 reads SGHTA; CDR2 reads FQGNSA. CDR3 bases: TGTGCCAGCAGCTTTGGCACCCACACTGAAGCTTTCTTT. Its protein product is CASSFGTHTEAFF.

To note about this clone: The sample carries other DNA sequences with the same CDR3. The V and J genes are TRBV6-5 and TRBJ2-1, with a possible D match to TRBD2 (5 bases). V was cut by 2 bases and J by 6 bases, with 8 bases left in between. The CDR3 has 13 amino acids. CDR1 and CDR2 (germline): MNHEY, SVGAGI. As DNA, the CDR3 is TGTGCCAGCAGTTACGACCGGGGCAATGAGCAGTTCTTC. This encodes CASSYDRGNEQFF.

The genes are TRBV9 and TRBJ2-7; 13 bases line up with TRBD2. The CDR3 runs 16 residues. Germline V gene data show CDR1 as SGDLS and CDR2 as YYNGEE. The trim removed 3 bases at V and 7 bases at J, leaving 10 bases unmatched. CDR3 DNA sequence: TGTGCCAGCAGCGCGGGCCCCGGGACTAGCGGGGCTGAGCAGTACTTC. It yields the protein CASSAGPGTSGAEQYF.

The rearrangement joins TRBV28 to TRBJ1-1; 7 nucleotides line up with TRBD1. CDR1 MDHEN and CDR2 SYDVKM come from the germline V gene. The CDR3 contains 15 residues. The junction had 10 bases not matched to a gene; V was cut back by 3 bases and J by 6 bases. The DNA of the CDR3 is TGTGCCAGCAGTTTCCGACCGGGACAGCTGTCTGAAGCTTTCTTT. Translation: CASSFRPGQLSEAFF.

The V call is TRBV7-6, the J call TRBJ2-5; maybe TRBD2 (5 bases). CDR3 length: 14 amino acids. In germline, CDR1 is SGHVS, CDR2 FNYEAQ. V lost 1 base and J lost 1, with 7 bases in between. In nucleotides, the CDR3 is TGTGCCAGCAGCTTAGGCGGGCCCCAAGAGACCCAGTACTTC. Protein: CASSLGGPQETQYF.

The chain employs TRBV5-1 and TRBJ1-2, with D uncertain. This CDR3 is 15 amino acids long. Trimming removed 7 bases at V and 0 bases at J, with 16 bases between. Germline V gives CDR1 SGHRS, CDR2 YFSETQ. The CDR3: CASGPGTLTNYGYTF. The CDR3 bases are TGCGCCAGCGGGCCCGGTACTCTAACTAACTATGGCTACACCTTC.

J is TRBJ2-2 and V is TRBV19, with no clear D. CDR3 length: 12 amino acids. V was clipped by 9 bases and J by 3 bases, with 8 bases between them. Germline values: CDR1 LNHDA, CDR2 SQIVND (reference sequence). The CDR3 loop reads CASYTYTGELFF. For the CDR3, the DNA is TGTGCCAGCTATACTTACACCGGGGAGCTGTTTTTT.

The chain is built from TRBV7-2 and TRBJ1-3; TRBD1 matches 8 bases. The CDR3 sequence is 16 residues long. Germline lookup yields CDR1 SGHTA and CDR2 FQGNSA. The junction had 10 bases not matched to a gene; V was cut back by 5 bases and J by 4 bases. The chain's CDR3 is CASSPGTGLPGNTIYF. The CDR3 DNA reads TGTGCCAGCAGCCCGGGGACAGGATTACCCGGAAACACCATATATTTT.